The subject of this entry is one TCR beta chain. As yet, its antigen is unknown. Quantitative molecular-barcoded 5'-RACE generated the TCR beta libraries. In TCRdb, the 5' RACE reads were re-called with MiXCR into one record per CDR3 protein. Of about 160,000 distinct CDR3 sequences detected, just over 9.5% appear once; the ten largest clones hold roughly 15%. This sample is part of a study of CD8 T cells in ankylosing spondylitis. Findings and limits, study-wide: Prior work had noted some motif variants in reactive arthritis blood and synovial fluid.

Specimen: blood, either unsorted or a sorted T cell fraction (not recorded which). The TCR originated in a female donor with ankylosing spondylitis or in good health (not recorded which).

The CDR3 bases are TGTGCCAGCAGTTTCGGTCAGGGGATCGATACGCAGTATTTT. Protein product: CASSFGQGIDTQYF. The rearrangement uses TRBV27 and TRBJ2-3; D possibly corresponds to TRBD1 (6 bases). V was clipped by 3 bases and J by 6 bases, with 13 bases between them. CDR1 and CDR2 (germline): MNHEY, SMNVEV (reference sequence). This CDR3 contains 14 residues.